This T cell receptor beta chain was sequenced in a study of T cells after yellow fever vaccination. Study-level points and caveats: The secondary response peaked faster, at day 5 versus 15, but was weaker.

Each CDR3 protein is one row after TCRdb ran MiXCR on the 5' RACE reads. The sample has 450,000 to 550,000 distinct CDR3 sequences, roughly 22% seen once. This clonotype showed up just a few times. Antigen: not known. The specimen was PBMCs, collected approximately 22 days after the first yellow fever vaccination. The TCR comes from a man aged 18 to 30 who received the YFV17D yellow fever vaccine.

CDR3 amino acids: CASRKRGKTGETQYF. DNA for the CDR3: TGTGCCAGCAGGAAGAGGGGGAAAACAGGGGAGACCCAGTACTTC. This chain links TRBV28 with TRBJ2-5; possibly TRBD1 for D (6 bases). The germline gives CDR1 MDHEN, CDR2 SYDVKM. The CDR3 runs to 15 residues. V dropped 6 bases and J dropped 5 bases, with 19 bases sitting between them.